A single sample gave rise to the 10 T cell receptor beta chains below, sequenced in a study of T cell responses to AZD1222 COVID-19 vaccine. Some clones are missing from TCRdb's copy, which holds only in-frame ones; the method was immunoSEQ multiplex PCR. The sample has about 88,000 clones, roughly 94% seen once. Specimen: peripheral blood, collected on day 0 of AZD1222 vaccination. These receptors were collected from an adult in good health.

This chain connects TRBV7-8 to TRBJ1-2, with 7 bases aligning to TRBD1. Germline CDR1 and CDR2: SGHVS and FQNEAQ. CDR3 length: 14 residues. V lost 5 bases, J lost 4 bases, and 7 bases stayed unmatched. DNA of the CDR3: TGTGCCAGCAGCCGAGACGGGACAGTCTATGGCTACACCTTC. This codes for CASSRDGTVYGYTF.

V is TRBV7-9 and J is TRBJ2-7; D is unclear. Germline loops: CDR1 SEHNR, CDR2 FQNEAQ (reference sequence). Trimming shortened V by 4 bases and J by 7 bases, and 11 bases separated the two germline ends. This CDR3 region has 12 residues. In DNA, the CDR3 is TGTGCCAGCAGCTCCCCCCATGGGGAGCAGTACTTC. This translates into CASSSPHGEQYF.

V is TRBV28 and J is TRBJ2-3; either TRBD1 or TRBD2 may fit D (5 bases each). The CDR3 contains 17 residues. Germline loops: CDR1 MDHEN, CDR2 SYDVKM. V lost 6 bases to trimming and J lost 2 bases, with 21 bases between them. The CDR3 region is CASRGLRGRANTDTQYF. The DNA of the CDR3 is TGTGCCAGCAGGGGGCTTAGAGGGCGGGCGAACACAGATACGCAGTATTTT.

The chain carries TRBV5-4 and TRBJ1-6; D gene ambiguous. V was cut by 4 bases and J by 5 bases, with 13 bases left in between. Germline CDR1 SGHNT, CDR2 YYREEE (reference sequence). This CDR3 has 15 amino acids. The CDR3 coding sequence is TGTGCCAGCAGCCCAACGGCTGGGGATAATTCACCCCTCCACTTT. Translated: CASSPTAGDNSPLHF.

The rearrangement uses TRBV19 and TRBJ1-4; no definite D call. The CDR3 runs 13 residues. V lost 4 bases and J 4 bases, leaving 7 bases between the germline ends. Germline V gene lookup returns CDR1 LNHDA and CDR2 SQIVND (reference sequence). The CDR3 nucleotides are TGTGCCAGTAGTAGTCAGTTTAATGAAAAACTGTTTTTT. The encoded protein is CASSSQFNEKLFF.

The chain couples TRBV7-9 to TRBJ1-1; perhaps TRBD1 as D (6 bases). V lost 5 bases and J lost 3, with 16 bases in between. This CDR3 contains 15 residues. Germline values: CDR1 SEHNR, CDR2 FQNEAQ (reference sequence). The CDR3 nucleotides are TGTGCCAGCAGCAAAAAGGGGGGTAGGGACACTGAAGCTTTCTTT. Its protein is CASSKKGGRDTEAFF.

The chain joins TRBV6-5 to TRBJ2-2; no definite D call. The CDR3 is made up of 11 amino acids. Germline CDR1 reads MNHEY; CDR2 reads SVGAGI. Between the trimmed V and J ends, which lost 7 bases and 7 bases, there was a span of 7 bases. Here the CDR3 reads CASTWGGELFF. The CDR3 nucleotides read TGTGCCAGCACATGGGGCGGGGAGCTGTTTTTT.

Here the CDR3 reads CASSTGTRRGTQYF. The CDR3 DNA is TGTGCCAGTAGTACCGGGACCCGACGCGGAACGCAGTATTTT. The rearrangement links TRBV19 to TRBJ2-3; D could derive from TRBD1 or TRBD2 (5 bases each). This CDR3 is built from 14 residues. The germline V gene has CDR1 LNHDA and CDR2 SQIVND (reference sequence). V lost 4 bases and J lost 9, with 17 bases in between.

The chain combines TRBV6-2 or TRBV6-3 with TRBJ2-3, with 8 bases aligning to TRBD2. Germline assignment: CDR1 MNHEY and CDR2 SVGEGT. This CDR3 comprises 16 residues. J lost 0 bases, V lost 4 bases, and 6 bases had no gene match. The CDR3 DNA reads TGTGCCAGCAGTTCCCGCGGGGGGTCTAGCACAGATACGCAGTATTTT. Residues: CASSSRGGSSTDTQYF.

This clone was seen only once. V is TRBV5-6 and J is TRBJ1-3; D unclear. Per germline, CDR1 SGHDT and CDR2 YYEEEE. Deletions cut 0 bases from V and 4 bases from J, with 11 bases between. This CDR3 has 15 amino acids. The CDR3 DNA is TGTGCCAGCAGCTTGGATGGAAGGGCCGGAAACACCATATATTTT. This codes for CASSLDGRAGNTIYF.